This is a list of T cell receptor beta chains from one sample in a study of beta chain features in type 1 diabetes. TCRdb's copy holds only in-frame clones and misses some; the assay was immunoSEQ multiplex PCR. The sample records roughly 350,000 clones, roughly a tenth being singletons. The sample taken for sequencing was central memory CD4+ T cells from blood. These receptor sequences come from a young man with type 1 diabetes. Each CDR3 is given with its conserved first and last residue. The D gene is left open where the match is weak. For some rows the clone size is stated as once, few or many, or as a class when expanded; others skip it.

D gene	V gene	clone size	CDR3 length	J gene	CDR3 protein	CDR3 DNA
TRBD1	TRBV5-1	few	14	TRBJ1-4	CASSLAQGNEKLFF	TGCGCCAGCAGCTTGGCACAGGGGAATGAAAAACTGTTTTTT
TRBD2	TRBV18	NA	14	TRBJ2-7	CASSPGTSFGEQYF	TGTGCCAGCTCACCCGGGACTAGTTTTGGCGAGCAGTACTTC
NA	TRBV29-1	many	14	TRBJ2-5	CSVGWHDPGETQYF	TGCAGCGTTGGCTGGCATGACCCCGGGGAGACCCAGTACTTC
TRBD2	TRBV6-6	few	14	TRBJ2-5	CASSLSGRGETQYF	TGTGCCAGCAGCCTCAGCGGGAGAGGGGAGACCCAGTACTTC
NA	TRBV5-1	few	15	TRBJ2-7	CASSFSPTTSYEQYF	TGCGCCAGCAGCTTCTCCCCGACGACTTCCTACGAGCAGTACTTC
TRBD1	TRBV29-1	NA	17	TRBJ1-4	CSVATDRVGGRNEKLFF	TGCAGCGTCGCCACGGACAGGGTCGGAGGTCGCAATGAAAAACTGTTTTTT
NA	TRBV14	NA	17	TRBJ2-3	CASSQDRTANTGDTQYF	TGTGCCAGCAGCCAAGATAGAACGGCTAACACGGGAGATACGCAGTATTTT
TRBD2	TRBV5-1	few	17	TRBJ2-2	CASTPNLAGLSTGELFF	TGCGCCAGCACCCCAAACCTAGCGGGGTTGAGCACCGGGGAGCTGTTTTTT
NA	TRBV7-9	few	15	TRBJ2-3	CASSLTYLSTDTQYF	TGTGCCAGCAGCCTTACTTACCTCAGCACAGATACGCAGTATTTT
TRBD1	TRBV28	few	15	TRBJ2-7	CASSLETGRRGEQYF	TGTGCCAGCAGTTTGGAGACAGGGCGTAGAGGCGAGCAGTACTTC
NA	TRBV7-9	NA	14	TRBJ1-3	CASSLDTTGNTIYF	TGTGCCAGCAGCTTAGATACAACGGGAAACACCATATATTTT
TRBD2	TRBV5-1	few	15	TRBJ2-3	CASSTSGSGTDTQYF	TGCGCCAGCAGTACTAGCGGGAGCGGCACAGATACGCAGTATTTT
NA	TRBV27	NA	15	TRBJ2-2	CASRGGGGVLRELFF	TGTGCCAGCCGGGGGGGAGGGGGCGTTCTCCGGGAGCTGTTTTTT
NA	TRBV27	few	14	TRBJ2-7	CASRGSVSSYEQYF	TGTGCCAGCAGAGGCTCGGTCAGCTCCTACGAGCAGTACTTC
TRBD2	TRBV14	NA	16	TRBJ2-5	CASSGSLLSGGETQYF	TGTGCCAGCAGCGGCAGCCTTCTCAGCGGGGGAGAGACCCAGTACTTC
NA	TRBV4-3	few	16	TRBJ2-1	CASSQEAAGGYNEQFF	TGCGCCAGCAGCCAAGAGGCGGCTGGGGGGTACAATGAGCAGTTCTTC
NA	TRBV6-1	few	13	TRBJ1-5	CASFGGGNQPQHF	TGTGCCAGCTTCGGGGGGGGCAATCAGCCCCAGCATTTT
NA	TRBV10-3	many	13	TRBJ1-5	CAIRRQEGQPQHF	TGTGCCATCAGGCGACAGGAGGGCCAGCCCCAGCATTTT
TRBD2	TRBV19	NA	14	TRBJ2-3	CASSSSGGTDTQYF	TGTGCCAGTAGTTCTAGCGGGGGCACAGATACGCAGTATTTT
TRBD1	TRBV5-1	NA	15	TRBJ2-5	CASSPGTGGGETQYF	TGCGCCAGCAGCCCTGGGACAGGGGGCGGTGAGACCCAGTACTTC
NA	TRBV5-1	few	15	TRBJ2-2	CASSLVGSNTGELFF	TGCGCCAGCAGCTTGGTGGGCTCTAACACCGGGGAGCTGTTTTTT
TRBD1	TRBV19	few	15	TRBJ1-2	CASSFPQGANQGYTF	TGTGCCAGTAGTTTCCCACAGGGGGCAAATCAAGGCTACACCTTC
TRBD2	TRBV7-2	many	18	TRBJ2-1	CASSSGTSGRPAYNEQFF	TGTGCCAGCAGCTCCGGGACTAGCGGGAGGCCCGCCTACAATGAGCAGTTCTTC
NA	TRBV4-2	NA	14	TRBJ1-3	CASSPPQAGNTIYF	TGTGCCAGCAGTCCCCCGCAGGCTGGAAACACCATATATTTT
NA	TRBV19	few	15	TRBJ1-1	CASSIGGTVNTEAFF	TGTGCCAGTAGTATAGGGGGGACGGTGAACACTGAAGCTTTCTTT
TRBD1	TRBV6-5	few	13	TRBJ1-2	CACRLGQNYGYTF	TGTGCCTGTAGATTGGGACAGAACTATGGCTACACCTTC
TRBD1	TRBV30	NA	13	TRBJ1-5	CAWGGQGRQPQHF	TGTGCCTGGGGTGGACAGGGCCGACAGCCCCAGCATTTT
NA	TRBV11-2	NA	14	TRBJ2-5	CASSQGASGETQYF	TGTGCCAGCAGCCAAGGTGCATCGGGAGAGACCCAGTACTTC
NA	TRBV29-1	NA	13	TRBJ1-5	CSVETEPNQPQHF	TGCAGCGTTGAGACAGAGCCCAATCAGCCCCAGCATTTT
TRBD1	TRBV28	NA	14	TRBJ1-5	CASSLSSGGQPQHF	TGTGCCAGCAGTTTGTCTTCAGGGGGCCAGCCCCAGCATTTT
TRBD1	TRBV28	many	15	TRBJ1-1	CASSPGGGWGTEAFF	TGTGCCAGCAGCCCAGGGGGAGGATGGGGCACTGAAGCTTTCTTT
NA	TRBV2	few	11	TRBJ2-7	CASSVTYEQYF	TGTGCCAGCAGTGTAACCTACGAGCAGTACTTC
NA	TRBV6-5	NA	13	TRBJ2-7	CASSRGDSYEQYF	TGTGCCAGCAGTAGAGGGGACTCCTACGAGCAGTACTTC
NA	TRBV28	NA	13	TRBJ2-7	CATLSGSYGEQYF	TGTGCCACCCTTAGCGGAAGCTACGGCGAGCAGTACTTC
TRBD1	TRBV5-6	NA	11	TRBJ2-1	CASSFDRDQFF	TGTGCCAGCAGCTTTGACAGGGACCAGTTCTTC
NA	TRBV12-5	many	14	TRBJ1-1	CASGLGTENTEAFF	TGTGCTAGTGGTCTAGGGACCGAGAACACTGAAGCTTTCTTT
NA	TRBV7-9	NA	12	TRBJ2-2	CASSIRAGELFF	TGTGCCAGCAGTATTAGAGCCGGGGAGCTGTTTTTT
NA	TRBV27	few	15	TRBJ2-7	CASSLRYRPSYEQYF	TGTGCCAGCAGTTTAAGGTACCGTCCCTCCTACGAGCAGTACTTC
TRBD1	TRBV7-7	few	16	TRBJ2-1	CASSIDRERGHNEQFF	TGTGCTAGCAGCATCGACAGGGAGAGGGGGCACAATGAGCAGTTCTTC
NA	TRBV11-3	few	14	TRBJ2-3	CASSFSGSTDTQYF	TGTGCCAGCAGCTTTAGCGGTAGCACAGATACGCAGTATTTT
NA	TRBV10-2	many	15	TRBJ1-3	CASRPGASSGNTIYF	TGCGCCAGCAGGCCCGGCGCTAGCTCTGGAAACACCATATATTTT
NA	TRBV10-3	few	14	TRBJ1-4	CAIRGNSANEKLFF	TGTGCCATCAGGGGGAATTCGGCTAATGAAAAACTGTTTTTT
NA	TRBV7-9	once	16	TRBJ2-1	CASSLEDRGSYNEQFF	TGTGCCAGCAGCTTAGAGGACAGAGGCTCCTACAATGAGCAGTTCTTC
NA	TRBV5-4	NA	12	TRBJ2-3	CAVSASTDTQYF	TGTGCGGTTAGCGCTAGCACAGATACGCAGTATTTT
TRBD1	TRBV27	NA	15	TRBJ2-1	CASSLDRGYVDEQFF	TGTGCCAGCAGCTTAGACAGGGGGTATGTCGATGAGCAGTTCTTC
NA	TRBV2	NA	13	TRBJ2-6	CASSERKGNVLTF	TGTGCCAGCAGTGAGAGAAAGGGAAACGTCCTGACTTTC
NA	TRBV28	NA	13	TRBJ2-2	CASSSYSTGELFF	TGTGCCAGCAGTTCCTACAGCACCGGGGAGCTGTTTTTT
NA	TRBV2	NA	13	TRBJ1-5	CASSGDSNQPQHF	TGTGCCAGCAGTGGGGACAGCAATCAGCCCCAGCATTTT
NA	TRBV5-4	few	15	TRBJ2-3	CASSFFGESTDTQYF	TGTGCCAGCAGCTTCTTTGGCGAGAGCACAGATACGCAGTATTTT
TRBD1	TRBV5-8	many	15	TRBJ2-3	CASSFPGQTSDTQYF	TGTGCCAGCAGCTTCCCGGGACAGACCTCAGATACGCAGTATTTT
NA	TRBV7-9	many	14	TRBJ1-1	CASRLGVGNTEAFF	TGTGCCAGCAGATTGGGGGTAGGGAACACTGAAGCTTTCTTT
NA	TRBV28	few	14	TRBJ1-5	CASSFWAPGQPQHF	TGTGCCAGCAGTTTTTGGGCCCCAGGACAGCCCCAGCATTTT
NA	TRBV6-5	few	12	TRBJ2-7	CASSGLSYEQYF	TGTGCCAGCAGCGGACTCTCCTACGAGCAGTACTTC
NA	TRBV29-1	few	17	TRBJ2-7	CSVELGRRKTGAYEQYF	TGCAGCGTTGAATTGGGACGACGAAAAACGGGCGCCTACGAGCAGTACTTC
NA	TRBV6-1	few	15	TRBJ2-2	CASRQTPEGGGELFF	TGTGCCAGCCGCCAAACCCCAGAGGGGGGCGGGGAGCTGTTTTTT
TRBD2	TRBV5-1	NA	16	TRBJ2-3	CASSPRTSGYTDTQYF	TGCGCCAGCAGCCCAAGAACTAGCGGCTACACAGATACGCAGTATTTT
NA	TRBV28	NA	15	TRBJ2-2	CASKGGQMSAGELFF	TGTGCCAGCAAAGGGGGACAAATGTCTGCCGGGGAGCTGTTTTTT
TRBD1	TRBV2	NA	16	TRBJ1-2	CASSDTGGIVNYGYTF	TGTGCCAGCAGTGACACAGGGGGGATTGTCAACTATGGCTACACCTTC